This entry lists 18 T cell receptor beta chains sequenced from one sample in a study of T cell responses to AZD1222 COVID-19 vaccine. Libraries were prepared by immunoSEQ multiplex PCR; TCRdb keeps only in-frame clonotypes and omits some of them. The data show about 92,000 clones, approximately 90% seen once. The sequences come from peripheral blood, collected on day 0 of AZD1222 vaccination. These receptors originate from an adult in good health.

This clone was observed a few times. The V and J genes are TRBV5-1 and TRBJ1-4; a weak D match, TRBD1 (5 bases). Trimming removed 2 bases at V and 7 bases at J, with 9 bases between. Germline assignment: CDR1 SGHRS and CDR2 YFSETQ. CDR3 length: 13 amino acids. The CDR3: CASSFQGGEKLFF. The CDR3 DNA reads as TGCGCCAGCAGCTTTCAGGGAGGTGAAAAACTGTTTTTT.

This chain joins TRBV11-2 and TRBJ1-2; TRBD1 matches 7 bases. Germline CDR1 is SGHAT and CDR2 is FQNNGV. The CDR3 runs to 14 residues. V shed 5 bases, J shed 0 bases, and the junction held 3 bases outside the gene matches. CDR3 in DNA: TGTGCCAGCAGCCCGGACAGGACTAACTATGGCTACACCTTC. Translation gives CASSPDRTNYGYTF.

The rearrangement links TRBV7-8 to TRBJ1-6, with a tentative D call TRBD1 (5 bases). CDR1 SGHVS and CDR2 FQNEAQ come from the germline V gene. V was pared by 1 base and J by 14 bases, with 18 bases between. This CDR3 contains 15 residues. The CDR3 loop reads CASSLEGSAGPSLHF. The CDR3, as DNA: TGTGCCAGCAGCTTAGAGGGGTCGGCAGGACCATCCCTCCACTTT.

The chain links TRBV5-1 to TRBJ2-3; D is ambiguous. The CDR3 consists of 14 residues. V was trimmed by 3 bases and J by 1 base, leaving 9 bases between them. Germline V gene lookup returns CDR1 SGHRS and CDR2 YFSETQ. The CDR3 is CASSSQSGTDTQYF. Written as DNA, the CDR3 is TGCGCCAGCAGCTCGCAATCTGGCACAGATACGCAGTATTTT.

This clone was counted between two and nine times. The rearrangement joins TRBV7-2 to TRBJ1-4; 12 bases fit TRBD1. This CDR3 has 19 residues. Unmatched junction bases numbered 12, after V lost 3 bases and J lost 4 bases. Germline-derived CDR1 and CDR2 are SGHTA and FQGNSA. CDR3 coding DNA: TGTGCCAGCAGCTTCCACCCCCCGGGACAGGGGGCGTATAATGAAAAACTGTTTTTT. Translation: CASSFHPPGQGAYNEKLFF.

The chain uses TRBV2 and TRBJ2-3; 8 bases match TRBD2. The CDR3 loop spans 20 amino acids. Germline V gene lookup returns CDR1 SNHLY and CDR2 FYNNEI. V gave up 7 bases and J gave up 0 bases; unmatched junction bases: 21. CDR3 bases: TGTGCCAGCAAGAAGGGCGCAGGGGTAATAGCGGGGACTAGCACAGATACGCAGTATTTT. Translated: CASKKGAGVIAGTSTDTQYF.

This clone was recorded once. This chain links TRBV5-8 with TRBJ1-1; D unresolved. Between the trimmed V and J ends, which lost 1 base and 5 bases, there was a span of 15 bases. The CDR3 has 15 amino acids. Germline V gives CDR1 SGHTS, CDR2 YDEGEE. CDR3 DNA sequence: TGTGCCAGCAGCTTGTGGGTGGGAAGAGGAACTGAAGCTTTCTTT. This codes for CASSLWVGRGTEAFF.

The V call is TRBV28, the J call TRBJ2-5, with a weak D call TRBD1 (6 bases). This CDR3 contains 14 residues. Germline V gene lookup returns CDR1 MDHEN and CDR2 SYDVKM. Deletions cut 5 bases from V and 5 bases from J, with 15 bases between. CDR3 nucleotide sequence: TGTGCCAGCAGTCTTTCAGGGGTCTACGAGACCCAGTACTTC. This codes for CASSLSGVYETQYF.

This chain connects TRBV25-1 to TRBJ2-2, with 8 bases matching TRBD1. The CDR3 sequence is 14 residues long. CDR1 MGHDK and CDR2 SYGVNS come from the germline V gene. The junction had 4 bases not matched to a gene; V was cut back by 5 bases and J by 5 bases. CDR3 region: CASSKTGVTGELFF. The DNA of the CDR3 is TGTGCCAGCAGTAAGACAGGGGTGACCGGGGAGCTGTTTTTT.

About this clone itself: Compared with germline, one end of the junction differs, possibly owing to a read error. The V call is TRBV7-2, the J call TRBJ2-7, with D possibly TRBD1 on 6 matching bases. The CDR3 consists of 15 residues. The germline V gene has CDR1 SGHTA and CDR2 FQGNSA. The CDR3 loop is CASSLGLAQGYGQYF. The CDR3 DNA is TGTGCCAGCAGCTTAGGGCTTGCCCAGGGGTACGGGCAGTACTTC.

The J gene is TRBJ2-7, the V gene TRBV21-1; the table calls TRBD2, which could not be checked here. TRBV21-1 is noted as a pseudogene. The CDR3 covers 16 residues. The DNA for the CDR3 is TGTGCCAGCAACCCCTTGCGGGGACCTTGCCCCTACGAGCAGTACTTC. It is translated as CASNPLRGPCPYEQYF.

The table lists this clone with a count of one. The chain links TRBV19 to TRBJ2-7, with D possibly matching TRBD2 (5 bases). This CDR3 has 13 residues. Germline values: CDR1 LNHDA, CDR2 SQIVND (reference sequence). With 5 bases removed from V and 4 bases from J, the gap between germline ends came to 12 bases. CDR3 DNA sequence: TGTGCCAGTAGTGGCCTCGGCGGGTACGAGCAGTACTTC. Encoded protein: CASSGLGGYEQYF.

This chain joins TRBV30 and TRBJ2-1; D is uncertain. The CDR3 contains 14 residues. Trimming left V 8 bases short and J 0 bases short, with 14 bases between. CDR1 GTSNPN and CDR2 SVGIG come from the germline V gene (reference sequence). CDR3 sequence reads: CARAHGPSYNEQFF. For the CDR3, the DNA is TGTGCCCGGGCCCACGGCCCCTCCTACAATGAGCAGTTCTTC. Complete variable domain (other parts from reference TRBV30 and TRBJ2-1): SQTIHQWPATLVQPVGSPLSLECTVEGTSNPNLYWYRQAAGRGLQLLFYSVGIGQISSEVPQNLSASRPQDRQFILSSKKLLLSDSGFYLCARAHGPSYNEQFFGPGTRLTVL.

This chain connects TRBV6-2 or TRBV6-3 to TRBJ1-5; no firm D call. V was cut by 4 bases and J by 9 bases, with 4 bases left in between. The CDR3 consists of 10 residues. Germline V CDR1 and CDR2: MNHEY, SVGEGT. CDR3 region: CASSSGPQHF. The CDR3 DNA is TGTGCCAGCAGTTCGGGGCCCCAGCATTTT.

The rearrangement joins TRBV5-6 to TRBJ2-5; TRBD1 might be the D (7 bases). Trimming shortened V by 1 base and J by 5 bases, and 15 bases separated the two germline ends. The CDR3 loop spans 15 amino acids. Looked up from germline, CDR1 is SGHDT and CDR2 is YYEEEE. This chain's CDR3 is CASSLPPGGQETQYF. DNA for the CDR3: TGTGCCAGCAGCTTGCCGCCAGGGGGGCAGGAGACCCAGTACTTC. Full variable domain (missing parts from reference TRBV5-6 and TRBJ2-5): DAGVTQSPTHLIKTRGQQVTLRCSPKSGHDTVSWYQQALGQGPQFIFQYYEEEERQRGNFPDRFSGHQFPNYSSELNVNALLLGDSALYLCASSLPPGGQETQYFGPGTRLLVL.

This sequence joins TRBV5-1 and TRBJ2-3; TRBD1 aligns across 7 bases. The germline V gene encodes CDR1 SGHRS and CDR2 YFSETQ. This CDR3 is 14 amino acids long. Germline trimming cut 4 bases from V and 2 bases from J; bases unmatched to any gene: 4. This chain's CDR3 is CASSGGQPTDTQYF. Written as DNA, the CDR3 is TGCGCCAGCAGCGGGGGACAGCCCACAGATACGCAGTATTTT.

This chain uses TRBV12-3 or TRBV12-4 with TRBJ1-3; D gene unclear. The CDR3 consists of 13 residues. V lost 5 bases, J lost 0 bases, and 5 bases lay in between. CDR3 nucleotide sequence: TGTGCCAGCAGTACAATCTCTGGAAACACCATATATTTT. Translation: CASSTISGNTIYF.

This sequence joins TRBV3-1 (or the pseudogene TRBV3-2) and TRBJ2-7; a weak D match, TRBD2 (6 bases). The CDR3 length is 13 residues. The V and J ends lost 4 bases and 9 bases respectively, with 16 bases between them. The V gene's germline CDR1 is LGHDT and CDR2 YNNKEL (reference sequence). This chain's CDR3 is CASSPNPGVWQYF. CDR3 coding DNA: TGTGCCAGCAGCCCGAATCCGGGGGTATGGCAGTACTTC.